A selection of T cell receptor beta chains follows, all from one sample in a study of post-analysis software for immune sequencing data. One entry per CDR3 protein results from TCRdb running MiXCR on the PCR reads. The sample lists hundreds of thousands of distinct CDR3 sequences; roughly three fifths were seen once. What was sequenced was blood. These receptors were obtained from a girl aged 2 to 9 with multiple sclerosis. The CDR3 runs from the conserved cysteine through the conserved F or W. A row's size may be missing; if present it is once, few, many or a size class.

V: TRBV6-1; size: -; J: TRBJ2-5; CDR3: CASSTGGGETQYF
V: TRBV7-2; size: few; J: TRBJ2-1; CDR3: CASSLRERGPYNEQFF
V: TRBV6-5; size: -; J: -; CDR3: CASSPPGLANEQYF
V: TRBV7-6; size: few; J: TRBJ2-3; CDR3: CASSGGTSASRDTQYF
V: TRBV7-2; size: once; J: TRBJ2-1; CDR3: CASSLSTGGPYNEQFF
V: TRBV5-5; size: -; J: TRBJ1-2; CDR3: CASSLDPGQGVGYTF
V: TRBV20-1; size: few; J: TRBJ2-4; CDR3: CSASGLYRGRSKNIQYF
V: TRBV29-1; size: few; J: TRBJ2-7; CDR3: CSVGTRQTYEQYF
V: TRBV9; size: -; J: TRBJ1-1; CDR3: CASSVEDAEIRTGGNTEAFF
V: TRBV12-3/TRBV12-4; size: -; J: TRBJ1-2; CDR3: CASSPQGIGYGYTF
V: TRBV4-2; size: once; J: TRBJ2-3; CDR3: CASSQEAGGFTDTQYF
V: TRBV25-1; size: -; J: TRBJ1-2; CDR3: CASSAWGQVGYTF
V: TRBV2; size: many; J: TRBJ2-5; CDR3: CASSEEETQYF
V: TRBV5-4; size: once; J: -; CDR3: CASSWLAGATETQYF
V: TRBV25-1; size: -; J: TRBJ2-7; CDR3: CASSEGAASSYEQYF
V: TRBV14; size: -; J: TRBJ2-2; CDR3: CASSLRTDPNTGELFF
V: TRBV6-2/TRBV6-3; size: few; J: TRBJ2-3; CDR3: CASSYGYSGGPTDTQYF
V: TRBV3-1; size: -; J: TRBJ1-6; CDR3: CASSDRGGSPLHF
V: TRBV7-2; size: once; J: TRBJ2-1; CDR3: CASSFTRPRGSYNEQFF
V: TRBV3-1; size: -; J: TRBJ1-2; CDR3: CASSHMGSSGGGYTF
V: TRBV15; size: -; J: TRBJ1-4; CDR3: CATSQEGWGEKLFF
V: TRBV6-5; size: few; J: TRBJ2-5; CDR3: CASSLTSGGKTQYF
V: TRBV6-1; size: -; J: TRBJ1-1; CDR3: CASSVFGGLLNTEAFF
V: TRBV7-6; size: -; J: TRBJ1-2; CDR3: CASSLLIGDRLTGGYTF
V: TRBV7-3; size: -; J: TRBJ2-1; CDR3: CASSSAGGSLNNEQFF
V: TRBV2; size: few; J: TRBJ2-7; CDR3: CASLRANEQYF
V: TRBV12-3/TRBV12-4; size: few; J: TRBJ2-7; CDR3: CASRSPGTSWYEQYF
V: TRBV5-1; size: -; J: TRBJ2-1; CDR3: CASSPLGAGPPLEQFF
V: TRBV2; size: -; J: TRBJ1-1; CDR3: CARLWRANTEAFF
V: TRBV20-1; size: -; J: TRBJ1-2; CDR3: CSAERGTGSKNYGYTF
V: TRBV7-2; size: -; J: -; CDR3: CASSLGRYQETQFF
V: TRBV6-1; size: few; J: TRBJ1-2; CDR3: CASRGAPPYGYTF
V: TRBV20-1; size: once; J: TRBJ2-5; CDR3: CSARSGRLGAQYF
V: TRBV7-6; size: -; J: TRBJ2-4; CDR3: CASSPSLEKNIQYF
V: TRBV4-2; size: few; J: TRBJ2-3; CDR3: CASSQEAIATDTQYF
V: TRBV2; size: -; J: TRBJ1-5; CDR3: CATKAGDVGNQPQHF
V: TRBV12-3/TRBV12-4; size: once; J: TRBJ2-3; CDR3: CASSHQTGGWKGTQYF
V: TRBV11-2; size: -; J: -; CDR3: CASESGRRETQYF
V: TRBV20-1; size: -; J: TRBJ2-5; CDR3: CSARPGRPQETQYF
V: TRBV6-5; size: -; J: TRBJ1-6; CDR3: CASSYESGPLHF
V: TRBV27; size: -; J: TRBJ2-1; CDR3: CASSIPRRDRGRNEQFF
V: TRBV19; size: -; J: TRBJ2-3; CDR3: CASSIRGRNTQYF
V: TRBV6-6; size: -; J: TRBJ2-1; CDR3: CASSRPSDTYNEQFF
V: TRBV5-1; size: few; J: TRBJ2-1; CDR3: CASSLVAGDEQFF
V: TRBV20-1; size: once; J: TRBJ1-1; CDR3: CSARPGTGDYATEAFF
V: TRBV20-1; size: -; J: TRBJ2-1; CDR3: CSARGTGGNEQFF
V: TRBV29-1; size: -; J: TRBJ2-2; CDR3: CSVEVQNTGELFF
V: TRBV5-1; size: -; J: TRBJ2-1; CDR3: CASSLPSGYEQFF
V: TRBV14; size: -; J: TRBJ2-5; CDR3: CASSQVNLGGHQGETQYF
V: TRBV3-1; size: -; J: TRBJ2-1; CDR3: CASSQASGFGNEQFF
V: TRBV7-2; size: -; J: TRBJ2-5; CDR3: CASKKAAGQETQYF